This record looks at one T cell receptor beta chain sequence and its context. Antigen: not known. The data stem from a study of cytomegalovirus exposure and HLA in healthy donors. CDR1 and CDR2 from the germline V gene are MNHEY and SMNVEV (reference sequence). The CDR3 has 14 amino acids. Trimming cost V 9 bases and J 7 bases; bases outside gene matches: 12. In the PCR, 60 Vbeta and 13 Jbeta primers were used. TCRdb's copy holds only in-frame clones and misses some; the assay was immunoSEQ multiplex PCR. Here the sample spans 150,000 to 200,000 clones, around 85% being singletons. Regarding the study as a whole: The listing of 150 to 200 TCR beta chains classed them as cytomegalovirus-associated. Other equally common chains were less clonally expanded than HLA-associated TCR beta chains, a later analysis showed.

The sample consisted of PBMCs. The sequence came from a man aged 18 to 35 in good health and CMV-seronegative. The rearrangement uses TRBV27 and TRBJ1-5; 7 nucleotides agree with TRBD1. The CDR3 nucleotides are TGTGCCAGTAGTCGGACAGGAACGTCACAGCCCCAGCATTTT. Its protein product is CASSRTGTSQPQHF.